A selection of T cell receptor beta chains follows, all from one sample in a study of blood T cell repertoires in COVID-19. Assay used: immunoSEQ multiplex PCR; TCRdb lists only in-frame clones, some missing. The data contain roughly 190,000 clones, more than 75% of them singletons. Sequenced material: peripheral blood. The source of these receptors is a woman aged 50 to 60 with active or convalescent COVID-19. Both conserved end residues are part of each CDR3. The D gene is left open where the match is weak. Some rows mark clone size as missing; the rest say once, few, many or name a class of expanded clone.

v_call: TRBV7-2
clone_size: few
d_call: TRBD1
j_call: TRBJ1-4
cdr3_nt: TGTGCCAGCAGCTTCTCGGGACAGCGAAATGAAAAACTGTTTTTT
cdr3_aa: CASSFSGQRNEKLFF

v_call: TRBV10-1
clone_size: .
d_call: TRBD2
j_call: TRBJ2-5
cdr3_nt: TGCGCCAGCAGTGTCCCGGCGAGGCGGGAGCGTTCTGGGGAGACCCAGTACTTC
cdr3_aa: CASSVPARRERSGETQYF

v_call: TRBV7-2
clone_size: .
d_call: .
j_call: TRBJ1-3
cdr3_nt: TGTGCCAGCAGCCCCCAGGTCGGAAACACCATATATTTT
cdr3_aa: CASSPQVGNTIYF

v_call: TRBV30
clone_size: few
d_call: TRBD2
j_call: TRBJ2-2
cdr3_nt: TGTGCCTGGACCCGAACTAGCGGAAACACCGGGGAGCTGTTTTTT
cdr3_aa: CAWTRTSGNTGELFF

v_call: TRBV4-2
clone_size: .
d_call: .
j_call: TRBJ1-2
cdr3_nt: TGTGCCAGCAGCCAAGTCGCGGGGGCGGACTATGGCTACACCTTC
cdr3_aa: CASSQVAGADYGYTF

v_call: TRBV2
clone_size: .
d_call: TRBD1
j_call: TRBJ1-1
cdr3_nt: TGTGCCAGCAGTATATCGCAGGGGGGCAACACTGAAGCTTTCTTT
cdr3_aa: CASSISQGGNTEAFF

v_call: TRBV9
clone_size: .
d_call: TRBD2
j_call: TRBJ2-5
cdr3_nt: TGTGCCAGCAGCGGGCCCGATCGACTAGCGGGATTAGAGACCCAGTACTTC
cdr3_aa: CASSGPDRLAGLETQYF

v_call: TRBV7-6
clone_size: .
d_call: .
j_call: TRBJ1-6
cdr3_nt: TGTGCCAGCAGCCGACAGAGCTCCTATAATTCACCCCTCCACTTT
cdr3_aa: CASSRQSSYNSPLHF

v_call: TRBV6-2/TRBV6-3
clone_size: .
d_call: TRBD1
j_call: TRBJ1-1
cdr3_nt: TGTGCCAGCAGTGACCCCGGGACAGGCGACACTGAAGCTTTCTTT
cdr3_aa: CASSDPGTGDTEAFF

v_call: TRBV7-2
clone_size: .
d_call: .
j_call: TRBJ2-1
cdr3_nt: TGTGCCAGCAGTTCTTGGGCTAGCGTAACTGAGCAGTTCTTC
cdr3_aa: CASSSWASVTEQFF

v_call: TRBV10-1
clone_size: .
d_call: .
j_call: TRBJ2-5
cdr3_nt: TGCGCCAGCAGTGAGTCCGTAAGGGCGCGCGGGACGTACCAAGAGACCCAGTACTTC
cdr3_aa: CASSESVRARGTYQETQYF

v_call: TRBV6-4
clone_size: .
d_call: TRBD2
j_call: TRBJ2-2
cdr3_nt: TGTGCCAGCAGCCCCGGACTAGCGGGGGCCTCGAACACCGGGGAGCTGTTTTTT
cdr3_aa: CASSPGLAGASNTGELFF

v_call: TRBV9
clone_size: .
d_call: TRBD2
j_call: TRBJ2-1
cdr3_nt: TGTGCCAGCACCACGGGGGGTGGGGATGAGCAGTTCTTC
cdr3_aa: CASTTGGGDEQFF

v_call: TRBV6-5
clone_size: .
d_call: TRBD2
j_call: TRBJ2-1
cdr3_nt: TGTGCCAGCCAAGTCCCTAGCGGTTACAATGAGCAGTTCTTC
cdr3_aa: CASQVPSGYNEQFF

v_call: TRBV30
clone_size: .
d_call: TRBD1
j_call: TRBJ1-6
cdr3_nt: TGTGCCTGGACGCGACAGGGGCGTTCACCCCTCCACTTT
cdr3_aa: CAWTRQGRSPLHF

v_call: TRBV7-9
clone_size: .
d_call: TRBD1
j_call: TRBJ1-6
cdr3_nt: TGTGCCAGCAGCTTAGGGGGACAGGGATCGTCACCCCTCCACTTT
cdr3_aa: CASSLGGQGSSPLHF

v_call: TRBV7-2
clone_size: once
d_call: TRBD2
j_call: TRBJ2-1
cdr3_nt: TGTGCCAGCAGCTCGACTAGCGGGTATTTCAATGAGCAGTTCTTC
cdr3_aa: CASSSTSGYFNEQFF

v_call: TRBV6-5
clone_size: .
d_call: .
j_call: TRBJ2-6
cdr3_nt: TGTGCCAGCAGTTCCAGCTCTGGGGCCAACGTCCTGACTTTC
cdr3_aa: CASSSSSGANVLTF

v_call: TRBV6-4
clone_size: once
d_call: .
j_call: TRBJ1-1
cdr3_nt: TGTGCCAGCAGTGCCCTCCCCGTGCTGGGGGCCATGAACACTGAAGCTTTCTTT
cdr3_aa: CASSALPVLGAMNTEAFF

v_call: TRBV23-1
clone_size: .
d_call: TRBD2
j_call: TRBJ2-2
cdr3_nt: TGCGCCAGCAGTCAATCGAGGGAGGGTTTTCCCGGGGAGCTGTTTTTT
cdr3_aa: CASSQSREGFPGELFF

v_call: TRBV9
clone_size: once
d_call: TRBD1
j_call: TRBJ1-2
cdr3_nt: TGTGCCAGCAGCGACAGGGGTTGGGGCTACACCTTC
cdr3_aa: CASSDRGWGYTF

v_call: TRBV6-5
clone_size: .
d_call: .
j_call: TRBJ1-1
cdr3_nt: TGTGCCAGCAGTTACAGCCGGACAGCCCCTGAAGCTTTCTTT
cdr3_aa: CASSYSRTAPEAFF

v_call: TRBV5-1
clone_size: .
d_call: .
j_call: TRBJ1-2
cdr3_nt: TGCGCCAGCAGCTTGGGAGGTACTAACTATGGCTACACCTTC
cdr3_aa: CASSLGGTNYGYTF

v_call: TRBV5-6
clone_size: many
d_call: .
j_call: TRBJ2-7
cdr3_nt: TGTGCCAGCAGCCCGACAGGCCGCTACGAGCAGTACTTC
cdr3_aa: CASSPTGRYEQYF

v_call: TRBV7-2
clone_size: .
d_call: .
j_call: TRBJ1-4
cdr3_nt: TGTGCCAGCAGCCCGTACAGAGAAAAACTGTTTTTT
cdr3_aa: CASSPYREKLFF

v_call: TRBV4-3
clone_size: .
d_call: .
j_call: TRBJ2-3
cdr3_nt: TGCGCCAGCAGCCGCCGGACTACCTCCCAAGATACGCAGTATTTT
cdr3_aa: CASSRRTTSQDTQYF

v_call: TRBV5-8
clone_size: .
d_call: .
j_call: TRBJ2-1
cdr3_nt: TGTGCCAGCAGCTTTTCAGGCTACAATGAGCAGTTCTTC
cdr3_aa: CASSFSGYNEQFF

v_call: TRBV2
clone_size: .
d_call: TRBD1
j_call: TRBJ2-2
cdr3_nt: TGTGCCAGCGGGGGACAGGGGGCAGGCACCGGGGAGCTGTTTTTT
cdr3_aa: CASGGQGAGTGELFF

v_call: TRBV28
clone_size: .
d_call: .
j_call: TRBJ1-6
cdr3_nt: TGTGCCAGCAGACCGGGACATGATTCACCCCTCCACTTT
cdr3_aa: CASRPGHDSPLHF

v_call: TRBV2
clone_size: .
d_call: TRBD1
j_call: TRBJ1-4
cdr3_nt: TGTGCCAGCAGTCGGACAGGGTCGGCAACTAATGAAAAACTGTTTTTT
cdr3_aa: CASSRTGSATNEKLFF

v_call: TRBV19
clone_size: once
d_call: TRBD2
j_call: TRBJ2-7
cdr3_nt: TGTGCCAGTAGTGACCTAGCGGGAGGGCAACACGAGCAGTACTTC
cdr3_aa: CASSDLAGGQHEQYF

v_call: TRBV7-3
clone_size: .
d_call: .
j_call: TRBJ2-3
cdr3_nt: TGTGCCAGCAGCTTAACGACGGGGGTGGGCACAGATACGCAGTATTTT
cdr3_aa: CASSLTTGVGTDTQYF

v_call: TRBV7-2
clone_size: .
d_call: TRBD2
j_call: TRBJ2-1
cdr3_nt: TGTGCCAGCAGCTTAGCCGGGACTAGCAACTACAATGAGCAGTTCTTC
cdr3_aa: CASSLAGTSNYNEQFF

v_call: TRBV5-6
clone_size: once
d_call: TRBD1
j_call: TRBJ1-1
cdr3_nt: TGTGCCAGCAGCTTGGGGGGCAGGGGGACTGAAGCTTTCTTT
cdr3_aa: CASSLGGRGTEAFF

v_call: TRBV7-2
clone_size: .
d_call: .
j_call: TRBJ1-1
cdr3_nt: TGTGCCAGCAGTAAAGAGGTAGTGACTGAAGCTTTCTTT
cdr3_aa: CASSKEVVTEAFF

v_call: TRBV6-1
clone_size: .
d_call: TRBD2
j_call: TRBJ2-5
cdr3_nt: TGTGCCAGCAGTGAAGCTCGGACTAGCGGGAGGGAGACCCAGTACTTC
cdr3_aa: CASSEARTSGRETQYF

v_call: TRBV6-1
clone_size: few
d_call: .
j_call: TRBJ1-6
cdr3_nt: TGTGCCAGCAGTGAAGCCCCTAGGTCTCATTCACCCCTCCACTTT
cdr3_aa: CASSEAPRSHSPLHF

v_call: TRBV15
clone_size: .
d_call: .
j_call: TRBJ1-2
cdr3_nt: TGTGCCACCAGCAGAGAGTTGGGCGGGCCCCTCGAGGACGGCTACACCTTC
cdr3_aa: CATSRELGGPLEDGYTF

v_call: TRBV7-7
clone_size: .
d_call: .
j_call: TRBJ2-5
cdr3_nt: TGTGCTAGCAGCCCGGACACACAACAAGAGACCCAGTACTTC
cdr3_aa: CASSPDTQQETQYF

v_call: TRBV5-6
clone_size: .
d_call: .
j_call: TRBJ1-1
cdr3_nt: TGTGCCAGCAGCCTGTCGGGAGTGAACACTGAAGCTTTCTTT
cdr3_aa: CASSLSGVNTEAFF

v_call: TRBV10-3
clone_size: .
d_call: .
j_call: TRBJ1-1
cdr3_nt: TGTGCCATCAGTGATCAGGTTTCCACTGAAGCTTTCTTT
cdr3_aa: CAISDQVSTEAFF

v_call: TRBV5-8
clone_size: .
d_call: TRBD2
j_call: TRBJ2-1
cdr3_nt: TGTGCCAGCAGCTTCCGAGCGGGGGGGTACAATGAGCAGTTCTTC
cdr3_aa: CASSFRAGGYNEQFF

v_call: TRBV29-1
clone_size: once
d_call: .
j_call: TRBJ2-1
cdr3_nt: TGCAGCGTTGAGCGGCTAGTGAGCGATGAGCAGTTCTTC
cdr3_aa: CSVERLVSDEQFF

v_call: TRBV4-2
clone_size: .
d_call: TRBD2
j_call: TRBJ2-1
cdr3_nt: TGTGCCAGCAGCCAAGAGGGGACTAGCGGTTACAATGAGCAGTTCTTC
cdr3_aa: CASSQEGTSGYNEQFF

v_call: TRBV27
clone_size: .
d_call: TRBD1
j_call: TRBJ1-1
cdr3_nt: TGTGCCAGCGGCTTGGGGACAGGGATGAACACTGAAGCTTTCTTT
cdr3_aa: CASGLGTGMNTEAFF

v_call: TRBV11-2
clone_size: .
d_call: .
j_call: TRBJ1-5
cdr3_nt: TGTGCCAGCAGCTTCCCCGGGGAGGTGGGCGCCAATCAGCCCCAGCATTTT
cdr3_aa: CASSFPGEVGANQPQHF

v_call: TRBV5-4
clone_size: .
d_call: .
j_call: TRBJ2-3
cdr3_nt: TGTGCCAGCAGCTTGGAGGGGGCAGATACGCAGTATTTT
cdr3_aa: CASSLEGADTQYF

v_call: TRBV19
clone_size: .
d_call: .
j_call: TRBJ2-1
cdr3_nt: TGTGCCAGTAGTTCTCGGACATCGAGCTCCTACAATGAGCAGTTCTTC
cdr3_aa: CASSSRTSSSYNEQFF

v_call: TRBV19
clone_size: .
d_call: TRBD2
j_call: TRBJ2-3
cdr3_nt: TGTGCCAGTAGTTCGGGACTAGCGGCCTCTTACACAGATACGCAGTATTTT
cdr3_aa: CASSSGLAASYTDTQYF

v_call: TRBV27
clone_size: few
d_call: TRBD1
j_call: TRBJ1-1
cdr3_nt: TGTGCCAGCAGTTCCTCCTGGACAGGAAGGAGGGACACTGAAGCTTTCTTT
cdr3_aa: CASSSSWTGRRDTEAFF

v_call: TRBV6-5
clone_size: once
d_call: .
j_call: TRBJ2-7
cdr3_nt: TGTGCCAGCAGTTCCCAGGGGTCCTACGAGCAGTACTTC
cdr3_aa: CASSSQGSYEQYF

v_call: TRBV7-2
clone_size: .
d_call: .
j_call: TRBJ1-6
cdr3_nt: TGTGCCAGCAGCTTAGTTGTTCGAGGGAATTCACCCCTCCACTTT
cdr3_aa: CASSLVVRGNSPLHF

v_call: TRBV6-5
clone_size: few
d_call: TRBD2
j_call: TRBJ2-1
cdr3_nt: TGTGCCAGCACCGGACTAGCGGGAGTAGGGGAGCAGTTCTTC
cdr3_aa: CASTGLAGVGEQFF

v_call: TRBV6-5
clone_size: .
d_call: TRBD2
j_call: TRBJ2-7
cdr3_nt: TGTGCCAGCAGCCCAAGGGGACTAGCGGTACGTGGGCAGTACTTC
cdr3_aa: CASSPRGLAVRGQYF

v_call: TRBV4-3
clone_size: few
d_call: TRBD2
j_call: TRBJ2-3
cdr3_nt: TGCGCCAGCAGCCCAATAGCGGGAGGGGGTACAGATACGCAGTATTTT
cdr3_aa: CASSPIAGGGTDTQYF

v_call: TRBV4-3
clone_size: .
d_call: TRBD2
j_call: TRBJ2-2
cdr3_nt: TGCGCCAGCAGCCAAGATTGGGCCGGACTAGAGGTGGCCGGGGAGCTGTTTTTT
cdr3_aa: CASSQDWAGLEVAGELFF

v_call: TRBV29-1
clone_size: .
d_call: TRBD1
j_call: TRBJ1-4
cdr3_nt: TGCAGCGGGAGACAGGGGGCGCGGGAAAAACTGTTTTTT
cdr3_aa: CSGRQGAREKLFF

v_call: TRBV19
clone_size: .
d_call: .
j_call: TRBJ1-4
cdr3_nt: TGTGCCAGTAGTATAGGTGCAGGGATTGCAACTAATGAAAAACTGTTTTTT
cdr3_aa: CASSIGAGIATNEKLFF

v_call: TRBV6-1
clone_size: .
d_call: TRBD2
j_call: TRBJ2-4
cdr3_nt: TGTGCCAGCAGTGAAGGGGAGGGTAGCAGGTCGAGGAAAAACATTCAGTACTTC
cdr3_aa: CASSEGEGSRSRKNIQYF